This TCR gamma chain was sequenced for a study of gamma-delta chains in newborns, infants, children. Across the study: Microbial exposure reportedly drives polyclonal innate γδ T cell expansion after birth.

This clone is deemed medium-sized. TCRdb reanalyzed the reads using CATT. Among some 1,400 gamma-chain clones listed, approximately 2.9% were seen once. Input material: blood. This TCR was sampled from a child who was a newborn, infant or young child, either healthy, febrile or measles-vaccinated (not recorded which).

The CDR3 DNA is TGTGCCACCTGGGCGGTTAAAGAGTTGGGCAAAAAAATCAAGGTATTT. As protein: CATWAVKELGKKIKVF. The genes are TRGV8 and TRGJP. The CDR3 length is 16 residues. Germline V gene lookup returns CDR1 VENAVY and CDR2 YDSYNSRV. The trim removed 5 bases at V and 5 bases at J, leaving 6 bases unmatched.